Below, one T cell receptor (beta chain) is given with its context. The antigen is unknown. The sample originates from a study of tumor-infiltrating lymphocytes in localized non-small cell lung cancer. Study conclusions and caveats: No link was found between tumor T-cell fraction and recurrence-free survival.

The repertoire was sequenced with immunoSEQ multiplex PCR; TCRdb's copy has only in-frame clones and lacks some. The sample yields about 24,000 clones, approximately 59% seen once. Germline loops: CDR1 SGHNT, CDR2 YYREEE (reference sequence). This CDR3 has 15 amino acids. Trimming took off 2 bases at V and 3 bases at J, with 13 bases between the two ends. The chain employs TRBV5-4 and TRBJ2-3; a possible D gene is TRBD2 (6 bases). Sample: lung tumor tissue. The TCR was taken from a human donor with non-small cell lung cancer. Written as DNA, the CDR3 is TGTGCCAGCAGCTTCAATGGCGGGATGACAGATACGCAGTATTTT. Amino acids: CASSFNGGMTDTQYF.